This T cell receptor beta chain was identified during a study of cytomegalovirus exposure and HLA in healthy donors. On the study more broadly: Previous work identified 95 million to 120 million unique TCR beta sequences from 150 million to 200 million T cells.

Whole-study findings and limits: In a later analysis, at a false discovery rate of 0.05, under 20,000 TCR beta sequences were associated with HLA alleles.

V was pared by 7 bases and J by 1 base, with 8 bases between. Germline V gives CDR1 SNHLY, CDR2 FYNNEI. The CDR3 contains 12 residues. In the PCR, 60 Vbeta and 13 Jbeta primers were used. Produced via immunoSEQ multiplex PCR; TCRdb's table is partial and in-frame only. The table has approximately 110,000 clones, approximately 16% seen once; the top ten hold around 0.83%. This clone was recorded a few times. The target antigen is unknown. The sequencing sample was made of PBMCs. J is TRBJ2-7 and V is TRBV2, with D perhaps TRBD1 (6 bases). This clonotype was obtained from a female donor in good health and CMV-seronegative. As DNA, the CDR3 is TGTGCCAGCATCAGGGGTTCCTACGAGCAGTACTTC. Protein product: CASIRGSYEQYF.